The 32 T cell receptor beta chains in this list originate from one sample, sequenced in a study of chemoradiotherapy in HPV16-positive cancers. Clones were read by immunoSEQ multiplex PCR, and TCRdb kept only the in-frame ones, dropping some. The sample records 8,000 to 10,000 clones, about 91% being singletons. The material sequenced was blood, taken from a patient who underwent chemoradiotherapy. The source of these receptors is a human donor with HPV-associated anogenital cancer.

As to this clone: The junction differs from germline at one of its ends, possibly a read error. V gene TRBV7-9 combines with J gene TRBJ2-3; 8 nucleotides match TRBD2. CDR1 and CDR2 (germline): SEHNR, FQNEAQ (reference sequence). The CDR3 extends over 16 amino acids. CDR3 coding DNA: TGCGCCAGCAGCCAAGATCTGGGCACTAGCGGAAATACGCAGTATTTT. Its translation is CASSQDLGTSGNTQYF.

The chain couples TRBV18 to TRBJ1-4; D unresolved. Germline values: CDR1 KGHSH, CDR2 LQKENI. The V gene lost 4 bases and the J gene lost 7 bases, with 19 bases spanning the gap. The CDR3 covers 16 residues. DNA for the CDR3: TGTGCCAGCTCACAGGATATTACCGGGTCTGGTGAAAAACTGTTTTTT. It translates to CASSQDITGSGEKLFF.

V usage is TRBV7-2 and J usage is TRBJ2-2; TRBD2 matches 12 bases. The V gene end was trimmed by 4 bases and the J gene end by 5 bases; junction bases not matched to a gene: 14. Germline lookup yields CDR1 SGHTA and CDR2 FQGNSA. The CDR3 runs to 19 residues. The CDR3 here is CASSSSASGGAVLTGELFF. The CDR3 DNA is TGTGCCAGCAGCTCGAGTGCTAGCGGGGGGGCGGTTTTAACCGGGGAGCTGTTTTTT.

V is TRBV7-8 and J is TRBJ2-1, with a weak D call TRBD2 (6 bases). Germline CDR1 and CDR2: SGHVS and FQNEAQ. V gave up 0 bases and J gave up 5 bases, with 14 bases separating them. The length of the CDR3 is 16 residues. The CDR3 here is CASSLAGLGTNNEQFF. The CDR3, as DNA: TGTGCCAGCAGCTTAGCGGGACTGGGCACCAACAATGAGCAGTTCTTC.

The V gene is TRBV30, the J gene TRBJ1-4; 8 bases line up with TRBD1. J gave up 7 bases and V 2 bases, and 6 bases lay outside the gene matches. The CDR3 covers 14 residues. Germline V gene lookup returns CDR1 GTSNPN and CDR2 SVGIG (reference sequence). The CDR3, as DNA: TGTGCCTGGAGTACTCGACAGGGGAGTGAAAAACTGTTTTTT. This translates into CAWSTRQGSEKLFF.

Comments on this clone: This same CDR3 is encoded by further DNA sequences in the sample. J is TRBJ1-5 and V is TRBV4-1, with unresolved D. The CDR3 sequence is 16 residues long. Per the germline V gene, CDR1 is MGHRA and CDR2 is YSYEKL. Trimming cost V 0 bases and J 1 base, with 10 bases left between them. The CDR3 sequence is CASSQDLAPSNQPQHF. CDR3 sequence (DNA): TGCGCCAGCAGCCAAGACCTAGCTCCGAGCAATCAGCCCCAGCATTTT.

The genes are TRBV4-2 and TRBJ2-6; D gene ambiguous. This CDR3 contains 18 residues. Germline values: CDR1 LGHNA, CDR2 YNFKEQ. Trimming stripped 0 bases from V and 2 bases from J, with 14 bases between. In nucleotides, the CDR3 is TGTGCCAGCAGCCAAGAATCCAGTCACCAGGCTGGGGCCAACGTCCTGACTTTC. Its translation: CASSQESSHQAGANVLTF.

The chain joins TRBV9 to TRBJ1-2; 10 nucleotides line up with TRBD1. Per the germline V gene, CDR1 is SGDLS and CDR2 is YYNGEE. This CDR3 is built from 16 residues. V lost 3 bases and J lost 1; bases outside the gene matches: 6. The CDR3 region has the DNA TGTGCCAGCAGCGGAGCCGGGACAGGGGATAACTATGGCTACACCTTC. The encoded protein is CASSGAGTGDNYGYTF.

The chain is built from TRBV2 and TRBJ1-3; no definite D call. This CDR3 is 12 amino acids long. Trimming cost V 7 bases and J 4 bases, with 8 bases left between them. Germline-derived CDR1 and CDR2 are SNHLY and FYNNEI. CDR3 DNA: TGTGCCAGCATTCGAGGGGGAAACACCATATATTTT. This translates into CASIRGGNTIYF.

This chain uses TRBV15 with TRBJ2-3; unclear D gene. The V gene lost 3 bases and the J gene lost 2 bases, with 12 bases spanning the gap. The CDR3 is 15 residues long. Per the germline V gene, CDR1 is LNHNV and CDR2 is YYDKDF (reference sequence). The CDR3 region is CATSSSWGLTDTQYF. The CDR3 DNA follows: TGTGCCACCAGCAGTTCTTGGGGTCTCACAGATACGCAGTATTTT.

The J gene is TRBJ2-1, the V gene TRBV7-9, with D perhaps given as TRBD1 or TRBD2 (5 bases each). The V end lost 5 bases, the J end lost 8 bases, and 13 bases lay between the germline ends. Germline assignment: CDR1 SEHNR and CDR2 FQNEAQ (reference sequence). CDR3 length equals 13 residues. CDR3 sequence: CASSPLRGHEQFF. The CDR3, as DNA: TGTGCCAGCAGCCCGTTACGGGGCCATGAGCAGTTCTTC. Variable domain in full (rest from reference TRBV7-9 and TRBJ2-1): DTGVSQNPRHKITKRGQNVTFRCDPISEHNRLYWYRQTLGQGPEFLTYFQNEAQLEKSRLLSDRFSAERPKGSFSTLEIQRTEQGDSAMYLCASSPLRGHEQFFGPGTRLTVL.

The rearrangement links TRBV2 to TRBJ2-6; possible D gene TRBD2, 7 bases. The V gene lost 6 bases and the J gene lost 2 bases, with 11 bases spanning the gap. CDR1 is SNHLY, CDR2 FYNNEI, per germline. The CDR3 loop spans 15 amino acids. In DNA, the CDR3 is TGTGCCAGCAGCCCGGGGGGCACTGGGGCCAACGTCCTGACTTTC. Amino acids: CASSPGGTGANVLTF.

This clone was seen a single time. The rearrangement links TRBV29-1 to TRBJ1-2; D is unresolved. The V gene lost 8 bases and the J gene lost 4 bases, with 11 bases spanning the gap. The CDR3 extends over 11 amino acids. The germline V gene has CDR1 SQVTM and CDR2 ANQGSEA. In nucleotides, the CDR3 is TGCAGCTTTGGGGAGACCTATGGCTACACCTTC. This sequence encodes CSFGETYGYTF.

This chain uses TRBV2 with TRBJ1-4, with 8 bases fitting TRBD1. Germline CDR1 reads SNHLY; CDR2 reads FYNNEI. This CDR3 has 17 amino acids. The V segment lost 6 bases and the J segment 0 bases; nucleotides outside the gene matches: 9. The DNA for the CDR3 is TGTGCCAGCAGCGATGCCGGACAGGGTCCAACTAATGAAAAACTGTTTTTT. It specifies CASSDAGQGPTNEKLFF. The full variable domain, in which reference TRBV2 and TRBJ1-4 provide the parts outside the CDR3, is EPEVTQTPSHQVTQMGQEVILRCVPISNHLYFYWYRQILGQKVEFLVSFYNNEISEKSEIFDDQFSVERPDGSNFTLKIRSTKLEDSAMYFCASSDAGQGPTNEKLFFGSGTQLSVL.

The CDR3 sequence: CASSTQSRANTGELFF. CDR3 nucleotides: TGTGCCAGCAGCACCCAGAGTCGCGCGAACACCGGGGAGCTGTTTTTT. This chain connects TRBV9 to TRBJ2-2, with D hard to call. The germline V and J ends were trimmed by 4 bases and 0 bases, with 13 bases remaining between them. Germline CDR1 SGDLS, CDR2 YYNGEE. The length of the CDR3 is 16 residues.

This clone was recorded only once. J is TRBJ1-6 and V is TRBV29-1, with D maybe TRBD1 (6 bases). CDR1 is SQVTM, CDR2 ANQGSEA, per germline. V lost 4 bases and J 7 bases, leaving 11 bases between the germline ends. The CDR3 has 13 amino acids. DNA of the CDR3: TGCAGCGTTGGGCAGGGGCAAAATTCACCCCTCCACTTT. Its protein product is CSVGQGQNSPLHF.

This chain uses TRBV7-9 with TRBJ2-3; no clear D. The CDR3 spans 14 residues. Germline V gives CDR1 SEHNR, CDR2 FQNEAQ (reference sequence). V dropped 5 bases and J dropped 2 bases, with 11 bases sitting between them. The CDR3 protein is CASSTELNTDTQYF. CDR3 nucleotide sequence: TGTGCCAGCAGCACCGAGCTAAACACAGATACGCAGTATTTT.

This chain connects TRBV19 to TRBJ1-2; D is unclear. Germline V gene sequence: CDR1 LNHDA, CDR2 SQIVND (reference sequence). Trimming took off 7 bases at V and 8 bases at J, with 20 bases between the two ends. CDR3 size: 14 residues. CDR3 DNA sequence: TGTGCCAGTACCCCTAAGGCCAAACCCCACGGCTACACCTTC. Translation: CASTPKAKPHGYTF.

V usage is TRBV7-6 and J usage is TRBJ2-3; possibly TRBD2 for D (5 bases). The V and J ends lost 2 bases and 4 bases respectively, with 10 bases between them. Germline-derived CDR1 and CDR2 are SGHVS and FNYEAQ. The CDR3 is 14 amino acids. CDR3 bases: TGTGCCAGCAGCTTACTCGGAGGAGCAGATACGCAGTATTTT. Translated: CASSLLGGADTQYF.

CDR3 residues: CASSPPTDTQYF. The CDR3 region has the DNA TGCGCCAGCAGCCCCCCTACAGATACGCAGTATTTT. The chain combines TRBV5-1 with TRBJ2-3, with D hard to call. The CDR3 covers 12 residues. The germline gives CDR1 SGHRS, CDR2 YFSETQ. V shed 4 bases and J shed 3 bases, with 6 bases lying between them.

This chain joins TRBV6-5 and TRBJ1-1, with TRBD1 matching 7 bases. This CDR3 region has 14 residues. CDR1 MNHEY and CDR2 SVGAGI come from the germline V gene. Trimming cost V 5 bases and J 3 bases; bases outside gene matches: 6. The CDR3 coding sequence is TGTGCCAGCAGTCTCAGGGGGGAGGACACTGAAGCTTTCTTT. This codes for CASSLRGEDTEAFF.

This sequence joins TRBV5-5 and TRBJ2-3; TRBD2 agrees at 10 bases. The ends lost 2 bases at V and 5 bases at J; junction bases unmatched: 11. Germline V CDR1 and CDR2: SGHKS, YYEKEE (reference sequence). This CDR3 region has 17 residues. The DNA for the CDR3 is TGTGCCAGCAGCTTCAACTTAGCGGGGGGAGGGGGAGATACGCAGTATTTT. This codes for CASSFNLAGGGGDTQYF.

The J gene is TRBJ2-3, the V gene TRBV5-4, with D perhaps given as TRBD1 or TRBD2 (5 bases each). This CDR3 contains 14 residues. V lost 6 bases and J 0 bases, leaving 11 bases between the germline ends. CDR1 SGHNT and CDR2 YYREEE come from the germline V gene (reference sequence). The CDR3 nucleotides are TGTGCCAGCACCTGGGGACGGAGCACAGATACGCAGTATTTT. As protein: CASTWGRSTDTQYF.

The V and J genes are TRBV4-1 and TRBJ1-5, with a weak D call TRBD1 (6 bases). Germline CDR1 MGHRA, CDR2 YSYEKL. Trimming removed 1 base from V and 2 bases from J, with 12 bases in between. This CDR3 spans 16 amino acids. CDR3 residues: CASSQGQAGGNQPQHF. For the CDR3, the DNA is TGCGCCAGCAGCCAAGGTCAGGCAGGGGGCAATCAGCCCCAGCATTTT.

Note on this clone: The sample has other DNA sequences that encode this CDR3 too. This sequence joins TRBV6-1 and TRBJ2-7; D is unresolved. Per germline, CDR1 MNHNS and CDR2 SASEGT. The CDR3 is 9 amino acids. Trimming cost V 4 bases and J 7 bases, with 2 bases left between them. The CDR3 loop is CASSVEQYF. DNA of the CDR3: TGTGCCAGCAGTGTTGAGCAGTACTTC.

The CDR3 DNA reads TGTGCCAGCAGTTTCAGGGGTTTGTGGAAAAGGGAGCTGTTTTTT. Translated: CASSFRGLWKRELFF. The genes are TRBV27 and TRBJ2-2, with D possibly being TRBD1 (6 bases). V lost 3 bases to trimming and J lost 9 bases, with 17 bases between them. The CDR3 consists of 15 residues. Looked up from germline, CDR1 is MNHEY and CDR2 is SMNVEV (reference sequence).

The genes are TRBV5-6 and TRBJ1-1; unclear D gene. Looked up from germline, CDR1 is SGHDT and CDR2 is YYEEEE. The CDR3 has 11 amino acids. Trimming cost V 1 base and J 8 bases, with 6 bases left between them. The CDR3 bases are TGTGCCAGCAGCTTGAATCGAGAAGCTTTCTTT. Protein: CASSLNREAFF.

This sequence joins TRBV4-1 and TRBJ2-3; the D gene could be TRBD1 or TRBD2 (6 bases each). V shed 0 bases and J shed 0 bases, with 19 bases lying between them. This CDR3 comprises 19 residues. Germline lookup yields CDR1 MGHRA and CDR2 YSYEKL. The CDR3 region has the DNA TGCGCCAGCAGCCAAGATCTGGGGGGCTTGAGTTCTAGCACAGATACGCAGTATTTT. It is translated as CASSQDLGGLSSSTDTQYF.

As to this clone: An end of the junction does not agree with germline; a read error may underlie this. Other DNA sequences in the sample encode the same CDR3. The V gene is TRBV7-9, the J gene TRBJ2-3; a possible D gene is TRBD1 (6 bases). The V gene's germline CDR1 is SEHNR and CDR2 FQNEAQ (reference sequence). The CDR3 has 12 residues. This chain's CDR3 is CASTQGPPTQYF. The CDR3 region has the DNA TGCGCCAGCACCCAGGGGCCTCCCACGCAGTATTTT. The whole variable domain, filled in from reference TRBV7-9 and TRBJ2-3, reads DTGVSQNPRHKITKRGQNVTFRCDPISEHNRLYWYRQTLGQGPEFLTYFQNEAQLEKSRLLSDRFSAERPKGSFSTLEIQRTEQGDSAMYLCASTQGPPTQYFGPGTRLTVL.

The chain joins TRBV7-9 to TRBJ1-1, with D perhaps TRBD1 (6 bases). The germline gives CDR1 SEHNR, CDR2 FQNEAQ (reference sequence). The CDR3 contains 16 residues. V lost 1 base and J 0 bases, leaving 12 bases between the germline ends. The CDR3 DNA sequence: TGTGCCAGCAGCTTAGACAGGGATAAAATGAACACTGAAGCTTTCTTT. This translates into CASSLDRDKMNTEAFF. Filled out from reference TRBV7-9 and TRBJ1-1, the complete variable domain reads DTGVSQNPRHKITKRGQNVTFRCDPISEHNRLYWYRQTLGQGPEFLTYFQNEAQLEKSRLLSDRFSAERPKGSFSTLEIQRTEQGDSAMYLCASSLDRDKMNTEAFFGQGTRLTVV.

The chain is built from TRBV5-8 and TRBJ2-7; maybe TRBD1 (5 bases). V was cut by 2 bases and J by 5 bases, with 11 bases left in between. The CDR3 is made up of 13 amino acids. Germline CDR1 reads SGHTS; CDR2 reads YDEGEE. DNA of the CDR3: TGTGCCAGCAGCTTAAGGGGCTCAGACGAGCAGTACTTC. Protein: CASSLRGSDEQYF.

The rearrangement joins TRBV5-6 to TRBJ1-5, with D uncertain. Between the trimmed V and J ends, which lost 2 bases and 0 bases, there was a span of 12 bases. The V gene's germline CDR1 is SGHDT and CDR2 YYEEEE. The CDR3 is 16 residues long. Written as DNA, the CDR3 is TGTGCCAGCAGCTTAGGAGGGCGCTATAGCAATCAGCCCCAGCATTTT. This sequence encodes CASSLGGRYSNQPQHF.